This TCR beta chain was recovered during a study of blood T cell repertoires in COVID-19. For the study at large: Acute-phase and convalescent COVID-19 samples originated in the United States, Italy and Spain.

Study processing details: By means of reference gene primer amplification, nucleated cell counts were estimated. Clones were read by immunoSEQ multiplex PCR, and TCRdb kept only the in-frame ones, dropping some. That table supplies the V and J calls and clone size; D and trimming were determined from the DNA. The sample consists of approximately 90,000 clones, nearly 80% of them appearing once. Seattle cases were enrolled at active infection and followed longitudinally. The V end was cut by 0 bases, the J end by 9 bases, with 12 bases between. This CDR3 is built from 14 residues. Germline CDR1 reads MNHEY; CDR2 reads SMNVEV (reference sequence).

The sequence came from a man between 65 and 85 years old with COVID-19, enrolled during active disease. The chain has TRBV27 and TRBJ1-5; D unresolved. The specimen sequenced was peripheral blood. CDR3 DNA: TGTGCCAGCAGTTTATCAAGAGGGATCGGGCCCCAGCATTTT. Translation: CASSLSRGIGPQHF.